These 17 T cell receptor beta chains were sequenced from one sample in a study of CD8 T cells in ankylosing spondylitis. General study points: Seemingly characteristic of ankylosing spondylitis blood was a TCR beta motif consisting of about 8 highly homologous variants.

Each CDR3 protein is one row after TCRdb ran MiXCR on the 5' RACE reads. Of some 840,000 distinct CDR3 sequences listed, 12% were seen once; the top ten hold approximately 0.51%. These TCRs' antigens remain unknown. What was sequenced was blood, either unsorted or a sorted T cell fraction (not recorded which). The receptors were gathered from a male donor with ankylosing spondylitis.

This clonotype was observed at least ten times. V usage is TRBV7-2 and J usage is TRBJ2-7, with 7 bases fitting TRBD1. V shed 6 bases, J shed 0 bases, and the junction held 5 bases outside the gene matches. Germline V gene lookup returns CDR1 SGHTA and CDR2 FQGNSA. This CDR3 region has 14 residues. The CDR3 loop is CASSDDRASYEQYF. The CDR3 DNA reads TGTGCCAGCAGTGATGACAGGGCCTCCTACGAGCAGTACTTC.

This clonotype has only a few counts. The J gene is TRBJ2-7, the V gene TRBV6-6, with TRBD2 as a possible D gene (5 bases). Germline V gene sequence: CDR1 MNHNY, CDR2 SVGAGI (reference sequence). The CDR3 totals 12 residues. The V and J ends lost 10 bases and 2 bases respectively, with 12 bases between them. In DNA, the CDR3 is TGTGCCATTGGACGGGGAGCCTACGAGCAGTACTTC. It codes for CAIGRGAYEQYF.

This clonotype was observed a handful of times. One junction end disagrees with the germline gene, perhaps due to a read error. V is TRBV7-7 and J is TRBJ2-1; 9 bases line up with TRBD2. Germline assignment: CDR1 SSHAT and CDR2 FNYEAQ (reference sequence). The CDR3 length is 17 residues. The CDR3 DNA is TGTGCTAGCAGCTTGGGTAGCGGGAGTCAAGTAGGCAATGAGCAGTTCTTC. Translation gives CASSLGSGSQVGNEQFF.

The V and J genes are TRBV5-4 and TRBJ2-7; D possibly corresponds to TRBD2 (6 bases). The CDR3 totals 14 residues. Looked up from germline, CDR1 is SGHNT and CDR2 is YYREEE (reference sequence). V lost 4 bases and J 7 bases, leaving 18 bases between the germline ends. The CDR3 sequence is CASSPPGVRREQYF. The CDR3 DNA reads TGTGCCAGCAGCCCACCGGGAGTCCGGCGGGAGCAGTACTTC.

There are a few counts of this clonotype. The V gene is TRBV20-1, the J gene TRBJ2-2; D remains ambiguous. Trimming pared 0 bases from V and 4 bases from J, leaving 9 bases between. Per the germline V gene, CDR1 is DFQATT and CDR2 is SNEGSKA (reference sequence). The CDR3 covers 14 residues. The CDR3 spells CSARERWGTGELFF. The CDR3 DNA reads as TGCAGTGCTAGAGAACGCTGGGGCACCGGGGAGCTGTTTTTT.

The sample holds a few counts of this clonotype. The rearrangement links TRBV4-3 to TRBJ1-5; 8 positions agree with TRBD1. The ends lost 1 base at V and 3 bases at J; junction bases unmatched: 5. This CDR3 region has 16 residues. Germline lookup yields CDR1 LGHNA and CDR2 YSLEER. CDR3: CASSQGPDRVNQPQHF. As DNA, the CDR3 is TGCGCCAGCAGCCAAGGCCCGGACAGGGTCAATCAGCCCCAGCATTTT.

The chain is built from TRBV7-2 and TRBJ2-7; D gene uncertain. Germline CDR1 reads SGHTA; CDR2 reads FQGNSA. Deletions cut 5 bases from V and 3 bases from J, with 17 bases between. This CDR3 has 15 residues. CDR3 DNA: TGTGCCAGCAGCCCCGACGGGCGGACGCTCTACGAGCAGTACTTC. Translated: CASSPDGRTLYEQYF.

The chain couples TRBV6-1 to TRBJ2-7; no definite D call. Germline V lookup: CDR1 MNHNS, CDR2 SASEGT. Trimming took 4 bases from V and 7 from J, leaving 17 bases between them. This CDR3 region has 14 residues. CDR3 sequence: CASSAGFQLQEQYF. The CDR3, as DNA: TGTGCCAGCAGTGCCGGGTTCCAACTACAAGAGCAGTACTTC.

The table lists this clonotype with a few counts. This chain joins TRBV6-5 and TRBJ1-6; tentatively, D is TRBD1 (5 bases). Germline V gene data show CDR1 as MNHEY and CDR2 as SVGAGI. The CDR3 is 16 residues long. V lost 3 bases to trimming and J lost 1 base, with 10 bases between them. The CDR3 protein is CASSYSGGSYNSPLHF. The CDR3 nucleotides are TGTGCCAGCAGTTATTCCGGGGGTTCCTATAATTCACCCCTCCACTTT.

This sequence joins TRBV10-3 and TRBJ1-1; possible D gene TRBD1, 6 bases. This CDR3 region has 14 residues. CDR1 ENHRY and CDR2 SYGVKD come from the germline V gene. Trimming took 10 bases from V and 2 from J, leaving 17 bases between them. The CDR3 loop reads CATNSGGRNTEAFF. In DNA, the CDR3 is TGTGCCACAAATTCCGGGGGGCGTAACACTGAAGCTTTCTTT.

This clonotype was seen more than once but under ten times. The chain joins TRBV20-1 to TRBJ2-5; D ambiguous. The length of the CDR3 is 12 residues. Per germline, CDR1 DFQATT and CDR2 SNEGSKA (reference sequence). V was pared by 6 bases and J by 1 base, with 9 bases between. The CDR3 reads CSALHLQETQYF. The DNA for the CDR3 is TGCAGTGCACTACACCTCCAAGAGACCCAGTACTTC.

This clonotype has a handful of counts. CDR3 sequence reads: CASRTSGQNTGELFF. CDR3 DNA: TGTGCCAGCAGGACTAGCGGGCAGAACACCGGGGAGCTGTTTTTT. J is TRBJ2-2 and V is TRBV9, with 10 nucleotides matching TRBD2. The J segment lost 1 base and the V segment lost 5 bases, leaving 2 bases of the junction unmatched. Germline CDR1 and CDR2: SGDLS and YYNGEE. This CDR3 has 15 residues.

This clonotype was detected a few times. The chain employs TRBV5-1 and TRBJ2-2, with a possible D match to TRBD2 (6 bases). The germline V and J ends were trimmed by 3 bases and 6 bases, with 18 bases remaining between them. Germline V gene lookup returns CDR1 SGHRS and CDR2 YFSETQ. This CDR3 has 16 residues. The CDR3 protein is CASSSPNTEGPGELFF. CDR3 sequence (DNA): TGCGCCAGCAGCTCCCCAAACACGGAGGGTCCCGGGGAGCTGTTTTTT.

The chain joins TRBV10-3 to TRBJ1-4; D gene uncertain. Germline-derived CDR1 and CDR2 are ENHRY and SYGVKD. The V end was cut by 9 bases, the J end by 7 bases, with 12 bases between. CDR3 size: 12 residues. CDR3 in DNA: TGTGCCATTTCAGGCCGAGGTGAAAAACTGTTTTTT. Translating gives CAISGRGEKLFF.

In its sample, this clonotype was seen a few times. This CDR3 reads CSAGAGAGYNEQFF. The CDR3 DNA reads as TGCAGTGCTGGGGCGGGGGCCGGCTACAATGAGCAGTTCTTC. The V call is TRBV20-1, the J call TRBJ2-1; tentatively, D is TRBD2 (7 bases). V lost 5 bases to trimming and J lost 3 bases, with 14 bases between them. Germline CDR1 DFQATT, CDR2 SNEGSKA (reference sequence). CDR3 length equals 14 residues.

The chain uses TRBV10-3 and TRBJ2-3; a weak D match, TRBD2 (5 bases). This CDR3 is built from 17 residues. The germline V and J ends were trimmed by 0 bases and 4 bases, with 17 bases remaining between them. Germline lookup yields CDR1 ENHRY and CDR2 SYGVKD. Here the CDR3 reads CAISESPSGERPDTQYF. CDR3 nucleotides: TGTGCCATCAGTGAGTCGCCCAGCGGAGAGCGCCCAGATACGCAGTATTTT.

This clonotype was seen only a few times. V gene TRBV5-1 combines with J gene TRBJ2-7; TRBD2 aligns across 7 bases. With V trimmed by 4 bases and J by 7 bases, 14 bases remained unmatched. The CDR3 totals 15 residues. From germline, CDR1 is SGHRS and CDR2 YFSETQ. The chain's CDR3 is CASSPGGGTIVEQYF. The CDR3 nucleotides read TGCGCCAGCAGCCCGGGAGGCGGGACGATTGTAGAGCAGTACTTC.